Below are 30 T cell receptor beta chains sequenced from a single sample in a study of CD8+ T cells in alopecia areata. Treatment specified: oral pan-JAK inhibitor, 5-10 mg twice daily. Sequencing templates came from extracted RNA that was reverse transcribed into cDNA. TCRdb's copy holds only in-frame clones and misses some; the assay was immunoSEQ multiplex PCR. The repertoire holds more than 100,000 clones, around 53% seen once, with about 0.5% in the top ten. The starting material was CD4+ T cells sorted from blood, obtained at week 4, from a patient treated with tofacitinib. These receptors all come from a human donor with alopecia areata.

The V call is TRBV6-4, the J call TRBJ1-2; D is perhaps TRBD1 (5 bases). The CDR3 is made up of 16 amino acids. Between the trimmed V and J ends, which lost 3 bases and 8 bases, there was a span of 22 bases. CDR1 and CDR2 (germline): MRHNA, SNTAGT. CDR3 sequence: CASSEGGAGTGGGYTF. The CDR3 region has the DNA TGTGCCAGCAGTGAAGGAGGGGCAGGGACCGGAGGAGGCTACACCTTC.

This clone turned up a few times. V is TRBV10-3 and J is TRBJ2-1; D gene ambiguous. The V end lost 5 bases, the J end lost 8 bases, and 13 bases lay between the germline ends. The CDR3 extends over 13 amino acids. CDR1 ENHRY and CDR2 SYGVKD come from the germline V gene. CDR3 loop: CAISPLMWDEQFF. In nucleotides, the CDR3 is TGTGCCATCAGTCCCTTGATGTGGGATGAGCAGTTCTTC.

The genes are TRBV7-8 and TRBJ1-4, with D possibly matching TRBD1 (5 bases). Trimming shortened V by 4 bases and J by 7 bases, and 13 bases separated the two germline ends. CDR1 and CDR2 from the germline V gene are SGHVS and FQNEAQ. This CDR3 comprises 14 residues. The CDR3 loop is CASSSDSAGEKLFF. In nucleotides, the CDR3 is TGTGCCAGCAGCTCCGACAGTGCTGGTGAAAAACTGTTTTTT.

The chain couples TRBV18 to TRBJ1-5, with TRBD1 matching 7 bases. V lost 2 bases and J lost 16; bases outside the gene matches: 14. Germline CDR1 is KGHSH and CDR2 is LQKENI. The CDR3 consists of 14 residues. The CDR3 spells CASSPYEDRSNPHF. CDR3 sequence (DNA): TGTGCCAGCTCACCATACGAGGACAGGTCAAACCCCCATTTT.

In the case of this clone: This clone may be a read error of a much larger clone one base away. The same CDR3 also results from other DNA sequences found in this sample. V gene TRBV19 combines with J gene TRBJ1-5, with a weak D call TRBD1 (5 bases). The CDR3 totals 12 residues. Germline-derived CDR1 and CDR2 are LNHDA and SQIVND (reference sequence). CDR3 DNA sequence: TGTGCCAGTAACGAGGGGTATCAGCCACAGCATTTT. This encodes CASNEGYQPQHF.

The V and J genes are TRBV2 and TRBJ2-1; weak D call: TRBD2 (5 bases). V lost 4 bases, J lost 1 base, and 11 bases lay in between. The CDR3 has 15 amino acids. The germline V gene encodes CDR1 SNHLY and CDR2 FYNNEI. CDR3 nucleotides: TGTGCCAGCAGTGTCGATGGCGGGTCCTACAATGAGCAGTTCTTC. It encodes CASSVDGGSYNEQFF.

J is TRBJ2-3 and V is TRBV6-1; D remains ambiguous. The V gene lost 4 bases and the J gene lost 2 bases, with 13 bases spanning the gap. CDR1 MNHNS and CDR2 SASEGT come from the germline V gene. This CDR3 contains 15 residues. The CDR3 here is CASSAKSRLTDTQYF. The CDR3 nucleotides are TGTGCCAGCAGTGCCAAGTCGAGACTCACAGATACGCAGTATTTT.

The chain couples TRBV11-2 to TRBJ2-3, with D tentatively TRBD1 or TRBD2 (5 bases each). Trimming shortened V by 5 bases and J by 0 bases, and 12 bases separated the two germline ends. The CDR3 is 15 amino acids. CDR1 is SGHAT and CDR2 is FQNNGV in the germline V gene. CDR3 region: CASSEGSSSTDTQYF. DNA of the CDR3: TGTGCCAGCAGCGAGGGGTCCTCTAGCACAGATACGCAGTATTTT.

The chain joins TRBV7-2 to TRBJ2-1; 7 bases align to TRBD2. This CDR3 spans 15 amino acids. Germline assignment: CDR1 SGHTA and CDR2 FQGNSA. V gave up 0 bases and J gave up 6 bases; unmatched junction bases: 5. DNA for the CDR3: TGTGCCAGCAGCTTAGCGGGAGGGCCATTCAATGAGCAGTTCTTC. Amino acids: CASSLAGGPFNEQFF.

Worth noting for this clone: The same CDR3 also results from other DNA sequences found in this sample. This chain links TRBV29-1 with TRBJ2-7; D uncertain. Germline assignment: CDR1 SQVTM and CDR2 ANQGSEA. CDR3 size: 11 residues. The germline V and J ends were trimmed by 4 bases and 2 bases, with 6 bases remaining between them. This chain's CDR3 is CSVVRAYEQYF. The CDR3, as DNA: TGCAGCGTTGTTCGGGCCTACGAGCAGTACTTC.

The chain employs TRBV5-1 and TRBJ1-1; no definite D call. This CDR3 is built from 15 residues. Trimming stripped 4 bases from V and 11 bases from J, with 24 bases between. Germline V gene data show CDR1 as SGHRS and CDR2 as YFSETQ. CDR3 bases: TGCGCCAGCAGCCCGAGAGAGACAACTAGCGGGGTGGCTTTCTTT. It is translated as CASSPRETTSGVAFF.

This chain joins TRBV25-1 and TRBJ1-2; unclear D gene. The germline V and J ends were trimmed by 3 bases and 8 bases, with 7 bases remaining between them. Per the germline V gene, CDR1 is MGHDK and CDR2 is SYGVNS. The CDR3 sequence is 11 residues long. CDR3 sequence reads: CASSDREGYTF. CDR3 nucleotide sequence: TGTGCCAGCAGTGACAGAGAAGGCTACACCTTC.

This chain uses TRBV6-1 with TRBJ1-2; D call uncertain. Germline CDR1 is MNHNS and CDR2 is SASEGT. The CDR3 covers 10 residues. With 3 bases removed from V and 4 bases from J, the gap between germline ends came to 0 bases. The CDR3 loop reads CASSDYGYTF. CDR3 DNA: TGTGCCAGCAGTGACTATGGCTACACCTTC.

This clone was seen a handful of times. CDR3 residues: CSVARGLGQPQHF. In DNA, the CDR3 is TGCAGCGTTGCGAGGGGGCTAGGGCAGCCCCAGCATTTT. J is TRBJ1-5 and V is TRBV29-1; 7 bases map to TRBD1. The CDR3 has 13 residues. Germline lookup yields CDR1 SQVTM and CDR2 ANQGSEA. Trimming removed 4 bases from V and 7 bases from J; junction bases left unmatched: 7.

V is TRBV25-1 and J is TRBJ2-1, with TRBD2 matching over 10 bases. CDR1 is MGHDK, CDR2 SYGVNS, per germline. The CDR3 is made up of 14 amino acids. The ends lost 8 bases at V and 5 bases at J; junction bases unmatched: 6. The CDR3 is CASSSGGGNNEQFF. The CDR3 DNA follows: TGTGCCAGCTCCAGCGGGGGGGGCAACAATGAGCAGTTCTTC.

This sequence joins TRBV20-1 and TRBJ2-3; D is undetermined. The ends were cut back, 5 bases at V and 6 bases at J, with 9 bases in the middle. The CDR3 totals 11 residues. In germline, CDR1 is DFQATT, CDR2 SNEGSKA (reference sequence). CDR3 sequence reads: CSAQAPDTQYF. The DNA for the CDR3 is TGCAGTGCTCAAGCTCCGGATACGCAGTATTTT.

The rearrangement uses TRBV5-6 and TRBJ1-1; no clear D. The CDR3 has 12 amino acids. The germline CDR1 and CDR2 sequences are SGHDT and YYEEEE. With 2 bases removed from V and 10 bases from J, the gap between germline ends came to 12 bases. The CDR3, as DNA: TGTGCCAGCAGCTTATTTAGCGCCAGAGCTTTCTTT. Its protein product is CASSLFSARAFF.

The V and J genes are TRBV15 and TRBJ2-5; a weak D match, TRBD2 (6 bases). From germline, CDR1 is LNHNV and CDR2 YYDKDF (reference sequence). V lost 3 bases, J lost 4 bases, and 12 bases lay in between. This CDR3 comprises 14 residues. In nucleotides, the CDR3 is TGTGCCACCAGCAGTGGCGGGGCCGGAGAGACCCAGTACTTC. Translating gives CATSSGGAGETQYF.

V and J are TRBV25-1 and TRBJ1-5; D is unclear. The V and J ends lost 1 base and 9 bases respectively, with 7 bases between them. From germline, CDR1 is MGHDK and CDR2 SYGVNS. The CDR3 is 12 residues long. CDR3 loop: CASSEWSGPQHF. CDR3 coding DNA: TGTGCCAGCAGTGAATGGTCGGGGCCCCAGCATTTT.

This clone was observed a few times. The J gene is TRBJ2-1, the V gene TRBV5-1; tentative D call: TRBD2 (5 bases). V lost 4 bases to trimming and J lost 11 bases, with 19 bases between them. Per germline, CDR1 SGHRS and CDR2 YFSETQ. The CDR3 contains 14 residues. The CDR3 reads CASSPEAGAMKQFF. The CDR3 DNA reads TGCGCCAGCAGCCCGGAGGCCGGTGCGATGAAGCAGTTCTTC.

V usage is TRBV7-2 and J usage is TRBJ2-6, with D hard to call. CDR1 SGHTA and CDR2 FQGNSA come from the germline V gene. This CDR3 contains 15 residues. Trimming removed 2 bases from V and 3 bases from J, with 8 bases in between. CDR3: CASSLSFGGANVLTF. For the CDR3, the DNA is TGTGCCAGCAGCTTAAGTTTCGGTGGGGCCAACGTCCTGACTTTC. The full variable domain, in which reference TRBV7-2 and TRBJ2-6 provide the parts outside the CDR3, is GAGVSQSPSNKVTEKGKDVELRCDPISGHTALYWYRQSLGQGLEFLIYFQGNSAPDKSGLPSDRFSAERTGGSVSTLTIQRTQQEDSAVYLCASSLSFGGANVLTFGAGSRLTVL.

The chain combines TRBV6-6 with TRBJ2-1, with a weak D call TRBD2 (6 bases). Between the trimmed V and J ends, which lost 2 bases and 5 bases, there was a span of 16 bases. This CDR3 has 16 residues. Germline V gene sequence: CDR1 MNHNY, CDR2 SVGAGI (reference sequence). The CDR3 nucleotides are TGTGCCAGCAGTTACGGCGGGACCCAAAAAAACAATGAGCAGTTCTTC. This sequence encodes CASSYGGTQKNNEQFF.

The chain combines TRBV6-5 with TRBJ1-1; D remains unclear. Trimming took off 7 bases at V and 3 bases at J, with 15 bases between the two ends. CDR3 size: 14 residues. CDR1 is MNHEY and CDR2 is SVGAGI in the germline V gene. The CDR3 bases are TGTGCCAGCACCAAAGACATGGCGTACACTGAAGCTTTCTTT. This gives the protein CASTKDMAYTEAFF.

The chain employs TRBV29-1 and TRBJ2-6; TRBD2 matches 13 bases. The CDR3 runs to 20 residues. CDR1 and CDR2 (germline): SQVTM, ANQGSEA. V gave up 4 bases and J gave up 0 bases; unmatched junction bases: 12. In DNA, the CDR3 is TGCAGCGTTGGGACTAGCGGGGGTGGCATCCCCCTCTCTGGGGCCAACGTCCTGACTTTC. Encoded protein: CSVGTSGGGIPLSGANVLTF.

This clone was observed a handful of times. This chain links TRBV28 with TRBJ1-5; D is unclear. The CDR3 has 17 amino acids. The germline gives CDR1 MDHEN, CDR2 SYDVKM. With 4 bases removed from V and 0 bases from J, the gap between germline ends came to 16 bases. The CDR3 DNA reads TGTGCCAGCAGTTCCATACTCCACATCTATAGCAATCAGCCCCAGCATTTT. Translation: CASSSILHIYSNQPQHF. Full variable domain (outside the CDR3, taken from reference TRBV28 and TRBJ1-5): DVKVTQSSRYLVKRTGEKVFLECVQDMDHENMFWYRQDPGLGLRLIYFSYDVKMKEKGDIPEGYSVSREKKERFSLILESASTNQTSMYLCASSSILHIYSNQPQHFGDGTRLSIL.

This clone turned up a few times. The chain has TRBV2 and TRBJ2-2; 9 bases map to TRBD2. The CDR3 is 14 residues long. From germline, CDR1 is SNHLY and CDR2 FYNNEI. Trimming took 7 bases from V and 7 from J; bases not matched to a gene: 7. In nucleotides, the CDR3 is TGTGCCAGCAATCCGCTAGCGGGGCGCGGGGAGCTGTTTTTT. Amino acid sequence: CASNPLAGRGELFF. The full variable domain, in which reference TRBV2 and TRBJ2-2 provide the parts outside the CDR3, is EPEVTQTPSHQVTQMGQEVILRCVPISNHLYFYWYRQILGQKVEFLVSFYNNEISEKSEIFDDQFSVERPDGSNFTLKIRSTKLEDSAMYFCASNPLAGRGELFFGEGSRLTVL.

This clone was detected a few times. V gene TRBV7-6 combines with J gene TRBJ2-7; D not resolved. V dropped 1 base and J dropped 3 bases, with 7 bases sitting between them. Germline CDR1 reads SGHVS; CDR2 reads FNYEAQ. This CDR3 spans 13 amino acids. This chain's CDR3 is CASSLGNYYEQYF. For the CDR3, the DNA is TGTGCCAGCAGCTTAGGGAACTACTACGAGCAGTACTTC.

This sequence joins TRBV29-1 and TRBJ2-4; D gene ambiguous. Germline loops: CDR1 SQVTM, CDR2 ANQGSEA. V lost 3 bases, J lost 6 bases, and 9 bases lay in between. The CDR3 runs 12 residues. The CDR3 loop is CSVDDYRNIQYF. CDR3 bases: TGCAGCGTTGACGATTACCGAAACATTCAGTACTTC.

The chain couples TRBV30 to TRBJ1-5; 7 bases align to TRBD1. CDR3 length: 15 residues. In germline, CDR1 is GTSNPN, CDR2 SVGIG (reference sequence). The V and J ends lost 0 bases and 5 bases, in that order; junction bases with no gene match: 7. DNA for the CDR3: TGTGCCTGGAGTGTACTAGGGGGCGGGGATCAGCCCCAGCATTTT. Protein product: CAWSVLGGGDQPQHF.

CDR3 loop: CSVEGQGYYGYTF. The CDR3 DNA reads TGCAGCGTTGAAGGGCAGGGCTACTATGGCTACACCTTC. The chain has TRBV29-1 and TRBJ1-2, with D tentatively TRBD1 (5 bases). V was shortened by 1 base and J by 3 bases, with 9 bases between the two germline ends. The CDR3 runs 13 residues. Germline assignment: CDR1 SQVTM and CDR2 ANQGSEA.